The present T cell receptor beta chain was sequenced within a study of blood T cell repertoires in COVID-19. Profiled with immunoSEQ multiplex PCR; TCRdb holds only in-frame clones, not every one. Of roughly 120,000 clones listed, about nine tenths are singletons. The V gene lost 6 bases and the J gene lost 8 bases, with 18 bases spanning the gap. Germline V gene sequence: CDR1 SGHDT, CDR2 YYEEEE. The CDR3 totals 15 residues. This chain connects TRBV5-6 to TRBJ1-6; no reliable D call. The sequence came from a man aged 45-65 years with active COVID-19. The sequencing input was peripheral blood. The CDR3 spells CASTRLQLLDSPLHF. The CDR3, as DNA: TGTGCCAGCACACGGCTACAACTACTGGATTCACCCCTCCACTTT.